The 20 T cell receptor beta chains reported below all come from one sample, sequenced in a study of blood T cell repertoires in COVID-19. Sequencing used immunoSEQ multiplex PCR; TCRdb keeps in-frame clones, though not all of them. The repertoire holds roughly 180,000 clones, 94% seen once, with 0.76% in the top ten. Sequencing input: peripheral blood. These receptors came from a young man with COVID-19, enrolled during active disease.

This clone came up once. The gene calls are TRBV9 and TRBJ2-7; weak D call: TRBD1 (5 bases). CDR3 size: 15 residues. Trimming left V 4 bases short and J 3 bases short, with 17 bases between. Germline V gene data show CDR1 as SGDLS and CDR2 as YYNGEE. In DNA, the CDR3 is TGTGCCAGCAGCCAAGCACAAGGGGCAAACTACGAGCAGTACTTC. It specifies CASSQAQGANYEQYF.

The genes are TRBV19 and TRBJ2-1, with 9 positions matching TRBD1. Looked up from germline, CDR1 is LNHDA and CDR2 is SQIVND (reference sequence). The CDR3 has 18 residues. With 6 bases clipped from V and 5 bases from J, the junction kept 17 bases outside the gene matches. The DNA for the CDR3 is TGTGCCAGTAGCACCGGGACAGGGAGGAACCTCCTAAACAATGAGCAGTTCTTC. Its translation: CASSTGTGRNLLNNEQFF.

The J gene is TRBJ2-1, the V gene TRBV4-1; the D is unclear. The CDR3 length is 12 residues. Trimming took 3 bases from V and 7 from J, leaving 7 bases between them. Germline assignment: CDR1 MGHRA and CDR2 YSYEKL. The DNA for the CDR3 is TGCGCCAGCAGCCATCTCAGGAATGAGCAGTTCTTC. Its translation: CASSHLRNEQFF.

The rearrangement uses TRBV6-1 and TRBJ2-7; a weak D match, TRBD2 (7 bases). Trimming left V 2 bases short and J 4 bases short, with 15 bases between. The CDR3 is made up of 15 amino acids. Germline values: CDR1 MNHNS, CDR2 SASEGT. The CDR3 loop is CASSERGGAMYEQYF. CDR3 sequence (DNA): TGTGCCAGCAGTGAACGTGGGGGGGCTATGTACGAGCAGTACTTC.

J is TRBJ1-6 and V is TRBV2; 9 positions agree with TRBD1. J gave up 7 bases and V 6 bases, and 4 bases lay outside the gene matches. The CDR3 has 14 residues. Germline lookup yields CDR1 SNHLY and CDR2 FYNNEI. CDR3 sequence: CASRGQGRNSPLHF. In DNA, the CDR3 is TGTGCCAGCAGAGGACAGGGGCGAAATTCACCCCTCCACTTT.

The chain has TRBV2 and TRBJ1-5, with D unclear. The ends were cut back, 7 bases at V and 4 bases at J, with 11 bases in the middle. CDR3 length equals 13 residues. The germline V gene has CDR1 SNHLY and CDR2 FYNNEI. The CDR3 spells CASTPEANQPQHF. The CDR3 nucleotides are TGTGCCAGCACACCCGAAGCAAATCAGCCCCAGCATTTT. The variable domain in full, completed from reference TRBV2 and TRBJ1-5, reads EPEVTQTPSHQVTQMGQEVILRCVPISNHLYFYWYRQILGQKVEFLVSFYNNEISEKSEIFDDQFSVERPDGSNFTLKIRSTKLEDSAMYFCASTPEANQPQHFGDGTRLSIL.

Here the CDR3 DNA reads TGTGCCAGCGAGGGGGAACAGCCCCAGCATTTT. It yields the protein CASEGEQPQHF. V usage is TRBV21-1 and J usage is TRBJ1-5; the table's D call, TRBD1, was not checked against the DNA. TRBV21-1 is designated a pseudogene. The CDR3 consists of 11 residues.

The chain is built from TRBV5-6 and TRBJ1-5, with D possibly matching TRBD1 (5 bases). The V gene's germline CDR1 is SGHDT and CDR2 YYEEEE. The V gene lost 1 base and the J gene lost 4 bases, with 12 bases spanning the gap. The CDR3 spans 15 residues. The CDR3 reads CASSLRLTENQPQHF. In nucleotides, the CDR3 is TGTGCCAGCAGCTTGAGGTTGACAGAAAATCAGCCCCAGCATTTT.

This clone was recorded once. The chain links TRBV4-1 to TRBJ1-2; maybe TRBD1 (5 bases). Germline V CDR1 and CDR2: MGHRA, YSYEKL. This CDR3 has 13 amino acids. V was clipped by 0 bases and J by 6 bases, with 8 bases between them. The CDR3 protein is CASSQDRVNGYTF. CDR3 coding DNA: TGCGCCAGCAGCCAAGACAGGGTCAATGGCTACACCTTC.

This chain uses TRBV6-5 with TRBJ1-2; weak D call: TRBD1 (5 bases). Germline assignment: CDR1 MNHEY and CDR2 SVGAGI. The CDR3 has 14 amino acids. V was trimmed by 5 bases and J by 5 bases, leaving 15 bases between them. The CDR3 DNA is TGTGCCAGCAGTAGAGACAACAGGTTTTATGGCTACACCTTC. This translates into CASSRDNRFYGYTF.

This chain joins TRBV5-6 and TRBJ1-1; D not resolved. Germline CDR1 SGHDT, CDR2 YYEEEE. The CDR3 runs 13 residues. Trimming shortened V by 0 bases and J by 7 bases, and 10 bases separated the two germline ends. The CDR3 nucleotides are TGTGCCAGCAGCTTGGCTGGGTCGGGTGAAGCTTTCTTT. Amino acid sequence: CASSLAGSGEAFF.

V gene TRBV7-7 combines with J gene TRBJ2-5; 8 positions agree with TRBD1. The CDR3 is made up of 15 amino acids. Germline V gives CDR1 SSHAT, CDR2 FNYEAQ (reference sequence). The J segment lost 6 bases and the V segment lost 5 bases, leaving 11 bases of the junction unmatched. DNA for the CDR3: TGTGCCAGCAGCCCCCAGGACAGGGACGGGAAGACCCAGTACTTC. It is translated as CASSPQDRDGKTQYF.

This clone was found once. The V and J genes are TRBV7-2 and TRBJ2-2; D is unclear. The CDR3 is 13 residues long. Germline V CDR1 and CDR2: SGHTA, FQGNSA. V dropped 2 bases and J dropped 5 bases, with 6 bases sitting between them. CDR3 protein: CASSLIQTGELFF. In nucleotides, the CDR3 is TGTGCCAGCAGCTTAATACAGACCGGGGAGCTGTTTTTT.

The rearrangement joins TRBV15 to TRBJ2-7; 13 nucleotides line up with TRBD2. Trimming at V came to 4 bases and at J to 2 bases, leaving 5 bases not matched to a gene. The CDR3 is 16 amino acids. Per the germline V gene, CDR1 is LNHNV and CDR2 is YYDKDF (reference sequence). CDR3 loop: CATSKGLAGTTYEQYF. The CDR3 nucleotides are TGTGCCACCAGCAAGGGACTAGCGGGGACAACCTACGAGCAGTACTTC.

V and J are TRBV2 and TRBJ1-2; unclear D gene. The V gene's germline CDR1 is SNHLY and CDR2 FYNNEI. The CDR3 runs 13 residues. The V gene lost 7 bases and the J gene lost 4 bases, with 13 bases spanning the gap. In DNA form, the CDR3 reads TGTGCCAGCACCGGCGGGTACGGCTATGGCTACACCTTC. It specifies CASTGGYGYGYTF.

Written as DNA, the CDR3 is TGTGCCAGCAGCGACCCTGTAGGACAGGTTAATTCACCCCTCCACTTT. This translates into CASSDPVGQVNSPLHF. The genes are TRBV7-9 and TRBJ1-6, with 7 bases aligning to TRBD1. J lost 6 bases, V lost 5 bases, and 10 bases had no gene match. Germline loops: CDR1 SEHNR, CDR2 FQNEAQ (reference sequence). The CDR3 extends over 16 amino acids. Drawing the rest from reference TRBV7-9 and TRBJ1-6, the complete variable domain is DTGVSQNPRHKITKRGQNVTFRCDPISEHNRLYWYRQTLGQGPEFLTYFQNEAQLEKSRLLSDRFSAERPKGSFSTLEIQRTEQGDSAMYLCASSDPVGQVNSPLHFGNGTRLTVT.

Points on this clone: The identical CDR3 is also encoded by other nucleotide sequences in the sample. The CDR3 region is CASSPGQPNTGELFF. As DNA, the CDR3 is TGCGCCAGCAGCCCGGGACAGCCGAACACCGGGGAGCTGTTTTTT. The genes are TRBV5-1 and TRBJ2-2, with 7 bases aligning to TRBD1. The CDR3 extends over 15 amino acids. The ends lost 4 bases at V and 0 bases at J; junction bases unmatched: 3. From germline, CDR1 is SGHRS and CDR2 YFSETQ.

The rearrangement links TRBV9 to TRBJ2-3, with D perhaps matching TRBD2 (7 bases). The CDR3 runs to 16 residues. The germline V gene encodes CDR1 SGDLS and CDR2 YYNGEE. Trimming left V 0 bases short and J 4 bases short, with 15 bases between. The CDR3 DNA reads as TGTGCCAGCAGCGTAGCTGGCGGGGGCAGAGCAGATACGCAGTATTTT. This gives the protein CASSVAGGGRADTQYF.

CDR3 amino acids: CASLEGITDTQYF. CDR3 nucleotide sequence: TGTGCCAGTTTGGAGGGTATTACAGATACGCAGTATTTT. The V and J genes are TRBV6-5 and TRBJ2-3; D might be TRBD2 (6 bases). This CDR3 has 13 residues. Trimming took 9 bases from V and 3 from J, leaving 13 bases between them. Germline lookup yields CDR1 MNHEY and CDR2 SVGAGI.

The V call is TRBV5-3, the J call TRBJ1-1; maybe TRBD1 (5 bases). TRBV5-3 is assigned to the ORF class and has an uncertain function. This CDR3 is built from 13 residues. Trimming stripped 10 bases from V and 7 bases from J, with 20 bases between. The CDR3: CAPYGGEYGEAFF. DNA of the CDR3: TGTGCCCCGTATGGGGGGGAATACGGTGAAGCTTTCTTT.